A selection of T cell receptor beta chains follows, all from one sample in a study of radiation and T cells in renal cell carcinoma. The protocol was immunoSEQ multiplex PCR, while the TCRdb copy is restricted to in-frame clones and leaves out a portion. There are about 20,000 clones in the sample; approximately 62% occur only once, and about 12% lies in the top ten. The sequences come from tumor tissue, collected from a patient whose treatment included radiotherapy and nephrectomy. The receptors originated from a woman aged 70 to 79 with renal cell carcinoma. Each CDR3 is given with its conserved first and last residue. Each record gives: J gene, CDR3 length, V gene, D gene, clone size, CDR3 protein, CDR3 DNA. A D gene is named only where the DNA matches it firmly. The listing skips clone size in some rows; elsewhere it reads once, few, many or a size class.

>TRBJ1-1|14|TRBV5-1|-|-
CASSSQGGNTEAFF
TGCGCCAGCAGCTCCCAGGGAGGCAACACTGAAGCTTTCTTT
>TRBJ1-3|14|TRBV2|-|few
CASSLASSGNTIYF
TGTGCCAGCAGTTTGGCCAGCTCTGGAAACACCATATATTTT
>TRBJ2-1|15|TRBV6-6|TRBD2|-
CASSPGGGRENEQFF
TGTGCCAGCAGCCCCGGGGGGGGCAGGGAGAATGAGCAGTTCTTC
>TRBJ1-2|14|TRBV30|-|-
CAWSYPGANYGYTF
TGTGCCTGGAGTTACCCGGGGGCGAACTATGGCTACACCTTC
>TRBJ2-2|13|TRBV29-1|-|-
CSVEGRNTGELFF
TGCAGCGTTGAGGGACGGAACACCGGGGAGCTGTTTTTT
>TRBJ1-2|13|TRBV5-4|TRBD1|-
CASSRTGNYGYTF
TGTGCCAGCAGCAGGACAGGGAACTATGGCTACACCTTC
>TRBJ2-5|13|TRBV18|-|few
CASHWTVQETQYF
TGTGCCAGCCATTGGACAGTTCAAGAGACCCAGTACTTC
>TRBJ1-2|16|TRBV9|TRBD1|few
CASSVEGTGVRYGYTF
TGTGCCAGCAGCGTAGAGGGGACAGGGGTCAGATATGGCTACACCTTC
>TRBJ1-5|15|TRBV11-2|TRBD1|-
CASSHGQGSNQPQHF
TGTGCCAGCAGCCACGGACAGGGGAGCAATCAGCCCCAGCATTTT
>TRBJ2-7|13|TRBV4-2|-|-
CASSQDRPSEQYF
TGTGCCAGCAGCCAAGATAGACCATCCGAGCAGTACTTC
>TRBJ1-1|13|TRBV30|-|-
CAWMRTFNTEAFF
TGTGCCTGGATGCGGACCTTCAACACTGAAGCTTTCTTT
>TRBJ2-2|14|TRBV7-3|-|-
CASSLLVNTGELFF
TGTGCCAGCAGCTTATTAGTAAACACCGGGGAGCTGTTTTTT
>TRBJ2-5|14|TRBV9|-|-
CASTDGGDKRPQYF
TGTGCCAGCACCGACGGCGGGGACAAGAGACCCCAGTACTTC
>TRBJ2-7|13|TRBV14|-|-
CASSPGRNYEQYF
TGTGCCAGCAGCCCCGGACGGAATTACGAGCAGTACTTC
>TRBJ2-7|12|TRBV29-1|TRBD1|-
CSVSPGGNEQYF
TGCAGCGTTAGTCCAGGGGGCAACGAGCAGTACTTC
>TRBJ1-6|15|TRBV4-2|TRBD1|-
CASSQETGANSPLHF
TGTGCCAGCAGCCAAGAGACAGGGGCAAATTCACCCCTCCACTTT